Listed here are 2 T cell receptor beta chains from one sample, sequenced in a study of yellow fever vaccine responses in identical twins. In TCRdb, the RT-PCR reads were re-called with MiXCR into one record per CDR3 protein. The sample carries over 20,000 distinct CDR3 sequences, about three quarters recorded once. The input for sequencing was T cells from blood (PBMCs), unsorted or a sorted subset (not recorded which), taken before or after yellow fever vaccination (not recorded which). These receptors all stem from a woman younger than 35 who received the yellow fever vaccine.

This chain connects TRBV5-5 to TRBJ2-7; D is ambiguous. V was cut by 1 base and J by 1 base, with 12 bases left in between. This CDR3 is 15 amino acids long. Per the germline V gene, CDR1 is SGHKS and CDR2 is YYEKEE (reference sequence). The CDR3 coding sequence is TGTGCCAGCAGCTTGAGAGCCGGCAAGTCCTACGAGCAGTACTTC. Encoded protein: CASSLRAGKSYEQYF.

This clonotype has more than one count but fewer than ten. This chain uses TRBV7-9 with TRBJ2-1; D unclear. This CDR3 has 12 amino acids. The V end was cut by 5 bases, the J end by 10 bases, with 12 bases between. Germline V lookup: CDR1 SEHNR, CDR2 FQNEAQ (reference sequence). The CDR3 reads CASSVRVIEQFF. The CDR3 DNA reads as TGTGCCAGCAGCGTTAGGGTGATAGAGCAGTTCTTC.